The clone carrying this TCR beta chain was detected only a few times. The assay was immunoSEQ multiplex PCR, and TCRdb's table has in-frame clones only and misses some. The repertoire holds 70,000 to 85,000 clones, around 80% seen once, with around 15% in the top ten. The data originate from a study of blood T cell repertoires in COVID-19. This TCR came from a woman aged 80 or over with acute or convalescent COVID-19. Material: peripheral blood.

The CDR3 loop reads CASSLGTFEKLFF. The CDR3 DNA sequence: TGTGCCAGCAGCCTCGGGACATTTGAAAAACTGTTTTTT. V and J are TRBV4-2 and TRBJ1-4; tentative D call: TRBD1 (6 bases). Germline V gene sequence: CDR1 LGHNA, CDR2 YNFKEQ. V was trimmed by 4 bases and J by 7 bases, leaving 10 bases between them. The CDR3 sequence is 13 residues long.